Each of the 31 T cell receptor beta chains below was sequenced from the same sample in a study of cytomegalovirus exposure and HLA in healthy donors. PCR amplification relied on 60 Vbeta primers (plus 13 Jbeta primers). Assay: immunoSEQ multiplex PCR; the TCRdb copy retains only in-frame clones and omits some. The sample gives 100,000 to 150,000 clones, 80% to 85% of which show up once; about 1% is in the top ten. The sample consisted of PBMCs. Receptor source: a young woman in good health and CMV-seronegative.

The chain recombines TRBV4-1 with TRBJ2-7, with D uncertain. Germline V gene data show CDR1 as MGHRA and CDR2 as YSYEKL. The CDR3 is made up of 14 amino acids. The V end was cut by 11 bases, the J end by 2 bases, with 19 bases between. The CDR3 is CASATSRGAYEQYF. DNA for the CDR3: TGCGCCTCGGCTACCAGCAGAGGCGCCTACGAGCAGTACTTC.

The chain's CDR3 is CASSLTSGNTEAFF. The DNA for the CDR3 is TGCGCCAGCAGCTTGACGTCAGGGAACACTGAAGCTTTCTTT. This rearrangement joins TRBV5-1 to TRBJ1-1; D ambiguous. Trimming stripped 1 base from V and 1 base from J, with 8 bases between. The CDR3 loop spans 14 amino acids. Germline CDR1 is SGHRS and CDR2 is YFSETQ.

This clone was seen only a few times. The chain has TRBV25-1 and TRBJ2-7, with unresolved D. Between the trimmed V and J ends, which lost 1 base and 5 bases, there was a span of 6 bases. The CDR3 has 12 amino acids. Germline lookup yields CDR1 MGHDK and CDR2 SYGVNS. CDR3 DNA sequence: TGTGCCAGCAGTGAATCAGGAAACGAGCAGTACTTC. Translation: CASSESGNEQYF.

The chain links TRBV7-2 to TRBJ1-2; the D gene is possibly TRBD1 (5 bases). Trimming left V 0 bases short and J 3 bases short, with 11 bases between. The CDR3 covers 15 residues. Per the germline V gene, CDR1 is SGHTA and CDR2 is FQGNSA. The CDR3, as DNA: TGTGCCAGCAGCTTAGCCACAGCAGGGTACTATGGCTACACCTTC. Its protein is CASSLATAGYYGYTF.

The rearrangement joins TRBV10-3 to TRBJ1-1; D perhaps matches TRBD1 (6 bases). Germline CDR1 and CDR2: ENHRY and SYGVKD. The germline V and J ends were trimmed by 6 bases and 1 base, with 9 bases remaining between them. This CDR3 has 13 amino acids. CDR3 in DNA: TGTGCCATCAGGAGGACAGAGAACACTGAAGCTTTCTTT. Protein sequence: CAIRRTENTEAFF.

The chain employs TRBV6-5 and TRBJ2-1; D is ambiguous. Per the germline V gene, CDR1 is MNHEY and CDR2 is SVGAGI. The ends were cut back, 0 bases at V and 9 bases at J, with 12 bases in the middle. CDR3 length: 14 residues. The CDR3, as DNA: TGTGCCAGCAGTTACTCGAGAGGTACTGGTGAGCAGTTCTTC. Translating gives CASSYSRGTGEQFF.

This clone appeared many times. The V call is TRBV15, the J call TRBJ1-4, with D possibly matching TRBD1 (5 bases). CDR1 is LNHNV, CDR2 YYDKDF, per germline (reference sequence). This CDR3 region has 14 residues. The V and J ends lost 6 bases and 6 bases respectively, with 14 bases between them. This chain's CDR3 is CATSAPGEYEKLFF. In DNA, the CDR3 is TGTGCCACCAGTGCACCGGGGGAGTATGAAAAACTGTTTTTT. Combining the CDR3 with reference TRBV15 and TRBJ1-4 gives the whole variable domain DAMVIQNPRYQVTQFGKPVTLSCSQTLNHNVMYWYQQKSSQAPKLLFHYYDKDFNNEADTPDNFQSRRPNTSFCFLDIRSPGLGDTAMYLCATSAPGEYEKLFFGSGTQLSVL.

The rearrangement uses TRBV6-1 and TRBJ1-2; D is perhaps TRBD1 (5 bases). The CDR3 runs to 14 residues. Trimming stripped 6 bases from V and 6 bases from J, with 17 bases between. Germline values: CDR1 MNHNS, CDR2 SASEGT. The CDR3: CASRGAGRAHGYTF. The CDR3 region has the DNA TGTGCCAGCAGAGGAGCGGGCAGGGCACATGGCTACACCTTC.

V usage is TRBV5-1 and J usage is TRBJ1-1, with TRBD1 identical over 10 bases. Trimming removed 7 bases from V and 0 bases from J; junction bases left unmatched: 6. CDR3 size: 15 residues. Germline-derived CDR1 and CDR2 are SGHRS and YFSETQ. Written as DNA, the CDR3 is TGCGCCAGCCACATGGGACAGGGGCTGAACACTGAAGCTTTCTTT. Translated, it gives CASHMGQGLNTEAFF.

This clone was counted a few times. This chain uses TRBV5-1 with TRBJ1-4; the match to TRBD1 covers 8 bases. V shed 0 bases and J 5 bases; nucleotides not matched to a gene: 0. This CDR3 comprises 14 residues. Germline V CDR1 and CDR2: SGHRS, YFSETQ. The DNA of the CDR3 is TGCGCCAGCAGCTTGGGGACAGGGAATGAAAAACTGTTTTTT. It codes for CASSLGTGNEKLFF.

V and J are TRBV7-9 and TRBJ2-2; tentatively, D is TRBD1 (5 bases). The CDR3 spans 17 residues. Germline CDR1 reads SEHNR; CDR2 reads FQNEAQ (reference sequence). The ends were cut back, 1 base at V and 1 base at J, with 13 bases in the middle. The CDR3 protein is CASSLDPGQGNTGELFF. Written as DNA, the CDR3 is TGTGCCAGCAGCTTAGATCCCGGCCAGGGGAACACCGGGGAGCTGTTTTTT. The variable domain in full, completed from reference TRBV7-9 and TRBJ2-2, reads DTGVSQNPRHKITKRGQNVTFRCDPISEHNRLYWYRQTLGQGPEFLTYFQNEAQLEKSRLLSDRFSAERPKGSFSTLEIQRTEQGDSAMYLCASSLDPGQGNTGELFFGEGSRLTVL.

The chain combines TRBV7-3 with TRBJ2-1; perhaps TRBD1 as D (5 bases). The ends were cut back, 3 bases at V and 0 bases at J, with 6 bases in the middle. Germline CDR1 SGHTA, CDR2 FQGTGA. CDR3 size: 14 residues. CDR3 coding DNA: TGTGCCAGCAGCTTCGACAGCTCCTACAATGAGCAGTTCTTC. Translating it yields CASSFDSSYNEQFF.

CDR3 coding DNA: TGCGCCAGCGGATTGACGCCGGGACTAGTTAACACCGGGGAGCTGTTTTTT. It yields the protein CASGLTPGLVNTGELFF. V usage is TRBV5-1 and J usage is TRBJ2-2; 8 nucleotides match TRBD2. The trim removed 7 bases at V and 2 bases at J, leaving 13 bases unmatched. Looked up from germline, CDR1 is SGHRS and CDR2 is YFSETQ. CDR3 length: 17 amino acids. The variable domain in full, completed from reference TRBV5-1 and TRBJ2-2, reads KAGVTQTPRYLIKTRGQQVTLSCSPISGHRSVSWYQQTPGQGLQFLFEYFSETQRNKGNFPGRFSGRQFSNSRSEMNVSTLELGDSALYLCASGLTPGLVNTGELFFGEGSRLTVL.

The rearrangement uses TRBV11-1 and TRBJ2-1; TRBD2 agrees at 8 bases. There are 13 residues in the CDR3. Germline V CDR1 and CDR2: SGHAT, FQDESV (reference sequence). The trim removed 4 bases at V and 8 bases at J, leaving 4 bases unmatched. The DNA for the CDR3 is TGTGCCAGCAGCTCCAGCGGGAGTTATGAGCAGTTCTTC. Its translation is CASSSSGSYEQFF. Looking up the rest from reference TRBV11-1 and TRBJ2-1 gives the full variable domain: EAEVAQSPRYKITEKSQAVAFWCDPISGHATLYWYRQILGQGPELLVQFQDESVVDDSQLPKDRFSAERLKGVDSTLKIQPAELGDSAMYLCASSSSGSYEQFFGPGTRLTVL.

The genes are TRBV7-2 and TRBJ2-1; TRBD2 aligns across 10 bases. The trim removed 2 bases at V and 6 bases at J, leaving 1 base unmatched. CDR3 length: 14 amino acids. Looked up from germline, CDR1 is SGHTA and CDR2 is FQGNSA. CDR3 amino acids: CASSLTSGTNEQFF. The CDR3 DNA sequence: TGTGCCAGCAGCTTAACTAGCGGGACCAATGAGCAGTTCTTC.

The chain employs TRBV20-1 and TRBJ1-1; D unclear. The V gene's germline CDR1 is DFQATT and CDR2 SNEGSKA (reference sequence). CDR3 length: 11 residues. Trimming took 6 bases from V and 0 from J, leaving 5 bases between them. CDR3 loop: CSAFLNTEAFF. In DNA form, the CDR3 reads TGCAGTGCCTTTCTGAACACTGAAGCTTTCTTT.

The V call is TRBV9, the J call TRBJ1-4, with 10 bases lining up with TRBD1. Germline CDR1 is SGDLS and CDR2 is YYNGEE. There are 16 residues in the CDR3. Trimming at V came to 4 bases and at J to 8 bases, leaving 11 bases not matched to a gene. CDR3 sequence (DNA): TGTGCCAGCAGCTCGGGACAGGGGATAAGAGGAGAAAAACTGTTTTTT. Its translation: CASSSGQGIRGEKLFF.

The chain joins TRBV29-1 to TRBJ1-1; weak D call: TRBD1 (5 bases). This CDR3 contains 14 residues. Germline CDR1 reads SQVTM; CDR2 reads ANQGSEA. V shed 1 base and J shed 2 bases, with 11 bases lying between them. The CDR3 loop is CSVEGGGQNTEAFF. The DNA of the CDR3 is TGCAGCGTTGAAGGGGGAGGACAAAACACTGAAGCTTTCTTT. Full variable domain (remainder filled in from reference TRBV29-1 and TRBJ1-1): SAVISQKPSRDICQRGTSLTIQCQVDSQVTMMFWYRQQPGQSLTLIATANQGSEATYESGFVIDKFPISRPNLTFSTLTVSNMSPEDSSIYLCSVEGGGQNTEAFFGQGTRLTVV.

This chain connects TRBV18 to TRBJ2-2; 10 nucleotides agree with TRBD1. V lost 6 bases and J lost 3; bases outside the gene matches: 4. CDR3 length: 15 residues. Germline V CDR1 and CDR2: KGHSH, LQKENI. The CDR3 DNA reads as TGTGCCAGCTCCTCCGGGACAGGGGACACCGGGGAGCTGTTTTTT. Its translation: CASSSGTGDTGELFF.

V and J are TRBV27 and TRBJ1-1; 9 bases line up with TRBD1. Germline V gene lookup returns CDR1 MNHEY and CDR2 SMNVEV (reference sequence). V gave up 6 bases and J gave up 11 bases; unmatched junction bases: 7. The CDR3 covers 12 residues. The CDR3 region has the DNA TGTGCCAGCAGACCCGGGACAGGGAACGCTTTCTTT. Its protein is CASRPGTGNAFF.

With regard to this clone: One end of the junction varies from germline; a read error may be responsible. The chain uses TRBV29-1 and TRBJ2-7, with 8 positions matching TRBD1. The CDR3 loop spans 10 amino acids. Germline V CDR1 and CDR2: SQVTM, ANQGSEA. The CDR3 loop is CSVGQGLCHF. The CDR3 bases are TGCAGCGTTGGACAGGGGCTTTGCCACTTC.

The rearrangement uses TRBV11-3 and TRBJ2-1, with D unclear. Germline V lookup: CDR1 SGHNT, CDR2 YENEEA. The CDR3 is 13 residues long. Trimming shortened V by 1 base and J by 5 bases, and 6 bases separated the two germline ends. CDR3 nucleotide sequence: TGTGCCAGCAGCTTAGTTCAGGACAATGAGCAGTTCTTC. Its translation is CASSLVQDNEQFF.

The CDR3 loop reads CASSEARSSTDTQYF. The CDR3 coding sequence is TGTGCCAGCAGTGAAGCACGGAGTTCCACAGATACGCAGTATTTT. This chain connects TRBV6-1 to TRBJ2-3; no clear D. Trimming shortened V by 0 bases and J by 2 bases, and 9 bases separated the two germline ends. Germline CDR1 is MNHNS and CDR2 is SASEGT. CDR3 length: 15 residues.

The chain combines TRBV7-2 with TRBJ1-6, with 7 bases matching TRBD1. Germline lookup yields CDR1 SGHTA and CDR2 FQGNSA. V lost 8 bases and J lost 9; bases outside the gene matches: 13. CDR3 length equals 15 residues. Here the CDR3 DNA reads TGTGCCAGCCGATCCACAGGGACAGTTGGTTCACCCCTCCACTTT. This codes for CASRSTGTVGSPLHF.

The CDR3 DNA sequence: TGTGCCAGTGGCCAATACCAAGAGACCCAGTACTTC. Protein product: CASGQYQETQYF. The chain employs TRBV19 and TRBJ2-5; D gene unclear. Germline CDR1 is LNHDA and CDR2 is SQIVND (reference sequence). CDR3 length equals 12 residues. The V end lost 8 bases, the J end lost 0 bases, and 7 bases lay between the germline ends.

This CDR3 is CASSLVGADTGELFF. The CDR3, as DNA: TGTGCCAGCAGCTTAGTAGGGGCGGACACCGGGGAGCTGTTTTTT. The chain carries TRBV11-3 and TRBJ2-2, with a possible D match to TRBD1 (5 bases). The CDR3 spans 15 residues. Looked up from germline, CDR1 is SGHNT and CDR2 is YENEEA. Trimming pared 1 base from V and 3 bases from J, leaving 9 bases between.

The chain recombines TRBV27 with TRBJ1-1; D gene unclear. Trimming removed 5 bases from V and 0 bases from J, with 13 bases in between. Germline values: CDR1 MNHEY, CDR2 SMNVEV (reference sequence). The CDR3 has 15 amino acids. CDR3 loop: CASSPRDGLNTEAFF. CDR3 DNA: TGTGCCAGCAGTCCCAGAGACGGGTTGAACACTGAAGCTTTCTTT.

This chain connects TRBV6-5 to TRBJ1-4; 9 nucleotides agree with TRBD1. The length of the CDR3 is 15 residues. Germline CDR1 reads MNHEY; CDR2 reads SVGAGI. The ends lost 5 bases at V and 8 bases at J; junction bases unmatched: 9. The CDR3 protein is CASSGTGTGREKLFF. The DNA of the CDR3 is TGTGCCAGCAGTGGCACCGGGACAGGGAGGGAAAAACTGTTTTTT.

This clone was seen just once. The chain recombines TRBV5-4 with TRBJ1-2; no firm D call. The V end was cut by 4 bases, the J end by 0 bases, with 10 bases between. Looked up from germline, CDR1 is SGHNT and CDR2 is YYREEE (reference sequence). There are 14 residues in the CDR3. The CDR3 nucleotides are TGTGCCAGCAGCCCGCAGGCTACTAACTATGGCTACACCTTC. Translated: CASSPQATNYGYTF.

The CDR3 loop reads CASSLRAGEGDTQYF. CDR3 bases: TGTGCCAGCAGCTTGAGGGCGGGAGAGGGTGATACGCAGTATTTT. The chain couples TRBV5-4 to TRBJ2-3, with TRBD2 matching over 7 bases. This CDR3 spans 15 amino acids. Germline-derived CDR1 and CDR2 are SGHNT and YYREEE (reference sequence). V shed 1 base, J shed 6 bases, and the junction held 8 bases outside the gene matches.

The chain links TRBV7-9 to TRBJ2-1; no clear D. The CDR3 consists of 15 residues. CDR1 and CDR2 (germline): SEHNR, FQNEAQ (reference sequence). Trimming cost V 1 base and J 8 bases, with 15 bases left between them. The CDR3 sequence is CASSLVEARTYEQFF. The CDR3 bases are TGTGCCAGCAGCTTAGTCGAGGCGCGTACCTATGAGCAGTTCTTC.